The sequence of this TCR beta chain was determined in a study of T cells after yellow fever vaccination (dated by TCRdb to between 2017 and 2020). Notes on the research overall: The SMART-Seq v4 Ultra Low Input RNA kit was used to prepare libraries from fractions with low cell numbers. Blood was drawn at multiple timepoints before and after primary and secondary immunization, with bulk PBMC replicates and cell subsets isolated. To track T-cell clones before and after primary and booster YFV17D yellow fever vaccination, bulk TCR alpha and beta repertoires were sequenced longitudinally. The cohort comprised two healthy male donors, one aged 18 to 29 and one aged 30 to 40 years.

The treatment or condition label here, explained by the study, means: live attenuated yellow fever vaccine strain. At every blood-draw timepoint, two biological replicates of bulk PBMCs were collected. PBMCs were isolated from peripheral blood using a standard Ficoll-Paque protocol. TriZol was used to extract RNA from bulk PBMCs, from CD4 and CD8 fractions, and from dextramer-positive and dextramer-negative fractions. This clonotype was seen just once. Its antigen remains undetermined. No quality values exist for individual bases; no much larger clone is one base distant. Evidence from one read is weak. TCR cDNA was synthesized by 5'RACE template switching, through which a universal primer site and unique molecular identifiers were introduced. cDNA synthesis was primed from both the TCR alpha and TCR beta constant segments. Library amplification used two PCR steps, and the second PCR step added sample barcodes and sequencing adapters. Sequencing of libraries was performed on Illumina HiSeq 2500 (2x100 bp) or NovaSeq (2x150 bp). The original pipeline was this. Demultiplexing of reads and collapsing into UMI consensus sequences were performed with MIGEC, and V(D)J alignment was carried out with MiXCR. Vaccine-responding clonotypes were identified with edgeR using replicate PBMC samples, with FDR below 0.01 and a log2 fold change above 5 up to day 15 being required. Each bulk clonotype received a CD4 or CD8 identity based on whether the sequenced CD4 or CD8 repertoire contained that clonotype at higher abundance. TCRdb reworked the public reads: Q25 trimming with fastp, MiXCR clone assembly, productive beta chains retained. Each entry is one CDR3 protein sequence, shown with its most common DNA and genes. These V and J calls are TCRdb output, not the study's own analysis. A total of 450,000 to 650,000 distinct CDR3 sequences appear in this sample, less than 15% of them only once. Clones ranked in the top ten supply roughly an eighth of the sample.

Paper-wide results and their limitations: Computational filtering was required because FACS-sorted repertoires could contain abundant contaminating clonotypes from the bulk population. The secondary T-cell response was weaker than the primary response but faster, peaking on day 5 instead of day 15. After the booster, most clones that had expanded after primary vaccination were detected again (around 97% of CD4 and around nine tenths of CD8), suggesting broad maintenance of memory. The study included only two donors, which limits how far the findings can be generalized. A small fraction of clonotypes appeared in both the CD4 and CD8 compartments, likely as a result of convergent recombination.

Including cysteine and phenylalanine, the CDR3 has 20 amino acids. Left in the record is the CDR3 DNA by itself, 60 bases read in frame from the first base. A distance of 27 bases separates the germline ends of V and J, which lose 6 bases and 0 bases respectively. The material sequenced was PBMCs, taken on the day of the yellow fever booster vaccination. The chain links TRBV12-3 or TRBV12-4 with TRBJ1-5; D gene: possibly TRBD1, on 6 matching bases. This receptor was identified in a man in his thirties or forties who received the YFV17D yellow fever vaccine. Here the CDR3 is given as CASSIEPPGAGFLSNQPQHF. The nucleotide sequence reads as follows: TGTGCCAGCAGCATAGAGCCCCCGGGGGCAGGGTTTCTTAGCAATCAGCCCCAGCATTTT.